This T cell receptor beta chain was retrieved from a study of T cells in Graves' hyperthyroidism and ophthalmopathy. Researchers took RNA transcripts and amplified the TCR beta CDR3 regions from them. The primer set for the first-round RT-PCR of the TCR CDR3 was HTBI. TCRdb ran MiXCR on the multiplex PCR reads and lists one entry per CDR3 protein. The sample shows over 500,000 distinct CDR3 sequences, 12% to 15% of them seen only once. The study, taken as a whole, reports: Peripheral blood also featured most of the thyroid clonotypes expanded above 0.001.

The sample holds many counts of this clonotype. Its cognate antigen is unknown. The hyperthyroidism patients had all been newly diagnosed, and their disease duration was under 2 months. Their ages ranged from 18 to 65 years. A patient was excluded if there was uncontrolled infection, other autoimmune disease, pregnancy or lactation. The PBMCs were taken from approximately 9.7 ml of fresh peripheral blood. Germline values: CDR1 DFQATT, CDR2 SNEGSKA (reference sequence). This CDR3 is 16 amino acids long. The V and J ends lost 5 bases and 3 bases respectively, with 19 bases between them. J is TRBJ2-2 and V is TRBV20-1, with D perhaps matching TRBD1 (6 bases). The sample taken for sequencing was blood. This receptor was obtained from a woman aged 40 to 49 with Graves' hyperthyroidism. This CDR3 reads CSAGNNPQGYTGELFF. The DNA for the CDR3 is TGCAGTGCTGGAAACAACCCTCAGGGGTACACCGGGGAGCTGTTTTTT.